Below, 28 T cell receptor beta chains from the same sample are listed, as sequenced in a study of cytomegalovirus exposure and HLA in healthy donors. The PCR contained 60 Vbeta and 13 Jbeta primers. Using immunoSEQ multiplex PCR, the repertoire was profiled, and TCRdb retains in-frame clones only, with some absent. The table has around 110,000 clones, 70% to 80% seen once. The sample consisted of PBMCs. The source of these receptors is a boy younger than 18 in good health and CMV-seronegative.

V is TRBV18 and J is TRBJ1-2, with a weak D call TRBD1 (5 bases). The CDR3 runs 17 residues. Germline V CDR1 and CDR2: KGHSH, LQKENI. V was trimmed by 0 bases and J by 0 bases, leaving 14 bases between them. CDR3 nucleotide sequence: TGTGCCAGCTCACCACCGTCGGTCAGGGAGGCTAACTATGGCTACACCTTC. Residues: CASSPPSVREANYGYTF.

J is TRBJ1-2 and V is TRBV6-5; D is unclear. Germline V gives CDR1 MNHEY, CDR2 SVGAGI. The CDR3 sequence is 11 residues long. The V end was cut by 7 bases, the J end by 7 bases, with 10 bases between. CDR3 in DNA: TGTGCCAGCAACGGGTTGGGTGGCTACACCTTC. Its protein is CASNGLGGYTF.

The rearrangement joins TRBV25-1 to TRBJ1-2; maybe TRBD1 (5 bases). Trimming left V 6 bases short and J 2 bases short, with 19 bases between. CDR1 is MGHDK and CDR2 is SYGVNS in the germline V gene. CDR3 length: 16 amino acids. Here the CDR3 DNA reads TGTGCCAGCAGAGACGCTAGCGCGGGGGAAAACTATGGCTACACCTTC. Translated: CASRDASAGENYGYTF.

This clone was observed a few times. The rearrangement uses TRBV5-1 and TRBJ2-3; tentative D call: TRBD2 (6 bases). The CDR3 has 16 residues. In germline, CDR1 is SGHRS, CDR2 YFSETQ. V was shortened by 1 base and J by 1 base, with 13 bases between the two germline ends. This CDR3 is CASSLRVSGGTDTQYF. The CDR3 region has the DNA TGCGCCAGCAGCTTGCGGGTTAGCGGAGGCACAGATACGCAGTATTTT.

J is TRBJ2-3 and V is TRBV29-1; TRBD2 agrees at 8 bases. Germline V gene sequence: CDR1 SQVTM, CDR2 ANQGSEA. This CDR3 spans 13 amino acids. J was trimmed by 5 bases and V by 3 bases; bases with no gene match: 4. Here the CDR3 DNA reads TGCAGCGTTGAGGCGGGGGGTCGAGATACGCAGTATTTT. It specifies CSVEAGGRDTQYF.

This clone came up once. The rearrangement links TRBV4-1 to TRBJ1-1; D remains ambiguous. Trimming took off 0 bases at V and 0 bases at J, with 14 bases between the two ends. The CDR3 spans 17 residues. Germline loops: CDR1 MGHRA, CDR2 YSYEKL. CDR3: CASSQEAGTALNTEAFF. The CDR3 nucleotides are TGCGCCAGCAGCCAAGAAGCAGGAACAGCCTTGAACACTGAAGCTTTCTTT.

This sequence joins TRBV5-6 and TRBJ1-5; D perhaps matches TRBD1 (5 bases). CDR1 and CDR2 (germline): SGHDT, YYEEEE. The length of the CDR3 is 16 residues. V lost 4 bases and J 7 bases, leaving 21 bases between the germline ends. CDR3 sequence (DNA): TGTGCCAGCAGCCCGGCCCGGGGGGGTTCAGGCCAGCCCCAGCATTTT. It encodes CASSPARGGSGQPQHF. Together with reference TRBV5-6 and TRBJ1-5, the CDR3 gives the full variable domain: DAGVTQSPTHLIKTRGQQVTLRCSPKSGHDTVSWYQQALGQGPQFIFQYYEEEERQRGNFPDRFSGHQFPNYSSELNVNALLLGDSALYLCASSPARGGSGQPQHFGDGTRLSIL.

Only one count was recorded for this clone. The V and J genes are TRBV28 and TRBJ2-7, with D perhaps matching TRBD1 (6 bases). V was clipped by 5 bases and J by 2 bases, with 10 bases between them. Germline V gene lookup returns CDR1 MDHEN and CDR2 SYDVKM. This CDR3 spans 13 amino acids. This CDR3 reads CASSKGGTYEQYF. For the CDR3, the DNA is TGTGCCAGCAGTAAAGGGGGTACCTACGAGCAGTACTTC.

This clone was counted a single time. The CDR3 DNA sequence: TGTGCCAGCACCCAGGGGGCCCTCCCCGCAGAGACCCAGTACTTC. Its translation is CASTQGALPAETQYF. This chain uses TRBV11-3 with TRBJ2-5, with TRBD1 identical over 8 bases. CDR1 is SGHNT, CDR2 YENEEA, per germline. The CDR3 is 15 amino acids. V gave up 7 bases and J gave up 4 bases; unmatched junction bases: 11.

The rearrangement joins TRBV5-1 to TRBJ1-2, with D possibly being TRBD1 (5 bases). Trimming removed 7 bases at V and 4 bases at J, with 17 bases between. The CDR3 runs 14 residues. In germline, CDR1 is SGHRS, CDR2 YFSETQ. CDR3 protein: CASFQGSGVYGYTF. DNA for the CDR3: TGCGCCAGCTTCCAGGGTTCGGGGGTCTATGGCTACACCTTC.

The chain joins TRBV4-1 to TRBJ2-1; D remains ambiguous. The CDR3 is 13 residues long. Germline-derived CDR1 and CDR2 are MGHRA and YSYEKL. The ends were cut back, 3 bases at V and 0 bases at J, with 3 bases in the middle. The CDR3 DNA follows: TGCGCCAGCAGCCACATCTCCTACAATGAGCAGTTCTTC. This sequence encodes CASSHISYNEQFF.

The genes are TRBV30 and TRBJ2-7; 9 nucleotides line up with TRBD1. The CDR3 spans 13 residues. Looked up from germline, CDR1 is GTSNPN and CDR2 is SVGIG (reference sequence). J was trimmed by 6 bases and V by 8 bases; bases with no gene match: 11. As DNA, the CDR3 is TGTGCCATTACGCCGGGACAGGGCGGCGAGCAGTACTTC. Its protein product is CAITPGQGGEQYF.

The V call is TRBV6-4, the J call TRBJ2-1; possibly TRBD1 for D (6 bases). The CDR3 sequence is 15 residues long. CDR1 and CDR2 (germline): MRHNA, SNTAGT. V shed 4 bases and J shed 2 bases, with 12 bases lying between them. In DNA form, the CDR3 reads TGTGCCAGCAGTGTCCGGGACAATACCTACAATGAGCAGTTCTTC. It yields the protein CASSVRDNTYNEQFF.

This chain joins TRBV7-9 and TRBJ1-1; D might be TRBD1 (6 bases). The CDR3 length is 14 residues. Germline lookup yields CDR1 SEHNR and CDR2 FQNEAQ (reference sequence). Trimming left V 1 base short and J 6 bases short, with 12 bases between. The CDR3 sequence is CASSLGWDTSEAFF. For the CDR3, the DNA is TGTGCCAGCAGCTTAGGCTGGGACACTTCTGAAGCTTTCTTT.

The chain combines TRBV5-6 with TRBJ1-1; no clear D gene. This CDR3 is 12 amino acids long. V was shortened by 2 bases and J by 5 bases, with 7 bases between the two germline ends. Germline V CDR1 and CDR2: SGHDT, YYEEEE. The chain's CDR3 is CASSFGLTEAFF. The CDR3 DNA reads TGTGCCAGCAGCTTCGGTCTGACTGAAGCTTTCTTT.

The CDR3, as DNA: TGTGCCATCAGGCGGGGACAGGGAGATTATGGCTACACCTTC. It encodes CAIRRGQGDYGYTF. This chain links TRBV10-3 with TRBJ1-2; the match to TRBD1 covers 9 bases. The germline gives CDR1 ENHRY, CDR2 SYGVKD. Losses at the gene ends were 6 bases for V and 5 bases for J; bases not matched to a gene: 7. CDR3 length: 14 residues.

The chain combines TRBV7-2 with TRBJ2-4, with D maybe TRBD1 (7 bases). V dropped 2 bases and J dropped 9 bases, with 11 bases sitting between them. The CDR3 length is 13 residues. Germline CDR1 and CDR2: SGHTA and FQGNSA. The CDR3: CASSLRGRGIQYF. In nucleotides, the CDR3 is TGTGCCAGCAGCTTAAGGGGGCGGGGCATTCAGTACTTC.

As DNA, the CDR3 is TGCGCCAGCAGCCCCCGAGGACAGGGGAGGAACAGTGGAAAACTGTTTTTT. Amino acid sequence: CASSPRGQGRNSGKLFF. The J gene is TRBJ1-4, the V gene TRBV4-1; 9 bases map to TRBD1. Germline V gene sequence: CDR1 MGHRA, CDR2 YSYEKL. The CDR3 has 17 amino acids. V was pared by 4 bases and J by 10 bases, with 16 bases of the junction left unmatched.

This clone occurred once. The chain is built from TRBV6-1 and TRBJ1-1; maybe TRBD1 (5 bases). The CDR3 loop spans 15 amino acids. Trimming removed 0 bases at V and 2 bases at J, with 10 bases between. The germline gives CDR1 MNHNS, CDR2 SASEGT. The CDR3 protein is CASSEARGPNTEAFF. The CDR3, as DNA: TGTGCCAGCAGTGAAGCGCGGGGACCTAACACTGAAGCTTTCTTT.

This clone turned up a few times. V gene TRBV27 combines with J gene TRBJ2-3, with TRBD2 identical over 12 bases. CDR1 is MNHEY, CDR2 SMNVEV, per germline (reference sequence). V shed 4 bases, J shed 7 bases, and the junction held 6 bases outside the gene matches. The CDR3 extends over 15 amino acids. CDR3 protein: CASSSLAGGFNTQYF. Here the CDR3 DNA reads TGTGCCAGCAGTTCTCTAGCGGGGGGGTTTAATACGCAGTATTTT.

The J gene is TRBJ1-3, the V gene TRBV30; possible D gene TRBD1, 6 bases. Looked up from germline, CDR1 is GTSNPN and CDR2 is SVGIG (reference sequence). The CDR3 extends over 14 amino acids. V was shortened by 8 bases and J by 4 bases, with 18 bases between the two germline ends. The CDR3 reads CAQHVQGRGNTIYF. The CDR3 DNA follows: TGTGCCCAGCACGTACAGGGTAGGGGAAACACCATATATTTT.

The chain uses TRBV6-5 and TRBJ1-1; tentatively, D is TRBD1 (5 bases). CDR1 is MNHEY and CDR2 is SVGAGI in the germline V gene. CDR3 length: 13 amino acids. V lost 0 bases, J lost 6 bases, and 8 bases lay in between. This CDR3 reads CASSYSPGSEAFF. CDR3 bases: TGTGCCAGCAGTTACTCCCCAGGGTCTGAAGCTTTCTTT.

The J gene is TRBJ2-7, the V gene TRBV4-1; 13 bases agree with TRBD2. V shed 2 bases and J 0 bases; nucleotides not matched to a gene: 4. CDR1 is MGHRA, CDR2 YSYEKL, per germline. CDR3 size: 17 residues. CDR3 protein: CASSQPTSGRGSYEQYF. CDR3 bases: TGCGCCAGCAGCCAACCCACTAGCGGGAGGGGCTCCTACGAGCAGTACTTC.

The genes are TRBV5-6 and TRBJ2-5; 13 bases align to TRBD2. The CDR3 sequence is 17 residues long. Trimming took 4 bases from V and 5 from J; bases not matched to a gene: 11. Germline CDR1 is SGHDT and CDR2 is YYEEEE. CDR3 amino acids: CASSLRTSGRSYETQYF. CDR3 in DNA: TGTGCCAGCAGCCTAAGGACTAGCGGGAGAAGTTACGAGACCCAGTACTTC.

This chain's CDR3 is CASSRTANTEAFF. The CDR3 nucleotides are TGTGCCAGCAGCCGGACAGCGAACACTGAAGCTTTCTTT. The rearrangement links TRBV6-4 to TRBJ1-1; a possible D gene is TRBD1 (6 bases). The CDR3 is 13 residues long. Trimming removed 6 bases from V and 1 base from J, with 9 bases in between. The germline gives CDR1 MRHNA, CDR2 SNTAGT.

V usage is TRBV10-3 and J usage is TRBJ2-7; no reliable D call. V lost 3 bases to trimming and J lost 1 base, with 7 bases between them. Germline CDR1 is ENHRY and CDR2 is SYGVKD. The CDR3 sequence is 13 residues long. As DNA, the CDR3 is TGTGCCATCAGTGACGACACTTCCTACGAGCAGTACTTC. This codes for CAISDDTSYEQYF.

This chain links TRBV7-2 with TRBJ2-1; D not resolved. This CDR3 has 14 amino acids. The V gene's germline CDR1 is SGHTA and CDR2 FQGNSA. Trimming removed 5 bases at V and 5 bases at J, with 13 bases between. The DNA of the CDR3 is TGTGCCAGCAGCCAATCTAGGTTACACAATGAGCAGTTCTTC. It codes for CASSQSRLHNEQFF.

This chain uses TRBV7-8 with TRBJ1-4; D possibly corresponds to TRBD1 (6 bases). The CDR3 has 15 amino acids. Germline V gene data show CDR1 as SGHVS and CDR2 as FQNEAQ. V lost 3 bases, J lost 7 bases, and 15 bases lay in between. CDR3 DNA sequence: TGTGCCAGCAGCTTCTCTGGACAGTTCCTTGAAAAACTGTTTTTT. Translated, it gives CASSFSGQFLEKLFF.